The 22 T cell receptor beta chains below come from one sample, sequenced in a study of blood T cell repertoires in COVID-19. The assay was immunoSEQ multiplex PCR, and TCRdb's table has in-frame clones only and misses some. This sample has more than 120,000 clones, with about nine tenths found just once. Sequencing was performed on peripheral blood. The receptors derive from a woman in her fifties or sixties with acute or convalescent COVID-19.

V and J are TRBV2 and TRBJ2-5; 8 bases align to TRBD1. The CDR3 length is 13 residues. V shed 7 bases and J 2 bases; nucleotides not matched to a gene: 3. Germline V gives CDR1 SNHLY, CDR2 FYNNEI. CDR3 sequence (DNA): TGTGCCAGCACCAGGGGGCGACAAGAGACCCAGTACTTC. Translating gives CASTRGRQETQYF. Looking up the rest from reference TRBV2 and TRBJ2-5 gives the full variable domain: EPEVTQTPSHQVTQMGQEVILRCVPISNHLYFYWYRQILGQKVEFLVSFYNNEISEKSEIFDDQFSVERPDGSNFTLKIRSTKLEDSAMYFCASTRGRQETQYFGPGTRLLVL.

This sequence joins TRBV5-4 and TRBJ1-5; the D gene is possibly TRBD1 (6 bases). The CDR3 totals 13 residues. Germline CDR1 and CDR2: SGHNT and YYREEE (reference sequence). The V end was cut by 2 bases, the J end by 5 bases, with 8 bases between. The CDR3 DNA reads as TGTGCCAGCAGCTTACAGGGAGATCAGCCCCAGCATTTT. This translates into CASSLQGDQPQHF.

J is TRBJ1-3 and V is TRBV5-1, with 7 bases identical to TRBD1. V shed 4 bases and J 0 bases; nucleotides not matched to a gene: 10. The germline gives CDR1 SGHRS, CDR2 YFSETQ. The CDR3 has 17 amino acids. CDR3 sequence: CASSRGATGTSGNTIYF. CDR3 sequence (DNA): TGCGCCAGCAGCAGGGGGGCGACAGGGACCTCTGGAAACACCATATATTTT.

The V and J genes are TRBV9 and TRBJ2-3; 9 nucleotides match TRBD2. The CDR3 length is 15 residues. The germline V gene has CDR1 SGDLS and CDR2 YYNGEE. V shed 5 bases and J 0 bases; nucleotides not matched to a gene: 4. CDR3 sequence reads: CASRGLASSTDTQYF. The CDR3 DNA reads TGTGCCAGCAGGGGACTAGCTTCTAGCACAGATACGCAGTATTTT.

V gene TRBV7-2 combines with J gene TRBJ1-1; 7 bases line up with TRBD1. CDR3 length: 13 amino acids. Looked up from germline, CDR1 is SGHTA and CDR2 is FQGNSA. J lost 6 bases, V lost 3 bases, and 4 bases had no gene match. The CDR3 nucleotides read TGTGCCAGCAGCTTCGACAGGGCGGCTGAAGCTTTCTTT. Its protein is CASSFDRAAEAFF. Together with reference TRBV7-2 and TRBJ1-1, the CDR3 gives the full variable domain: GAGVSQSPSNKVTEKGKDVELRCDPISGHTALYWYRQSLGQGLEFLIYFQGNSAPDKSGLPSDRFSAERTGGSVSTLTIQRTQQEDSAVYLCASSFDRAAEAFFGQGTRLTVV.

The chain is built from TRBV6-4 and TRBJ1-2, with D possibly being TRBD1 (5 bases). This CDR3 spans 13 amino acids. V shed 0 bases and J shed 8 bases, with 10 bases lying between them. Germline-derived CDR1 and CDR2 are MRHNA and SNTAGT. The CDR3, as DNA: TGTGCCAGCAGTGACTCGAGGGGAGGCGGCTACACCTTC. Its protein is CASSDSRGGGYTF.

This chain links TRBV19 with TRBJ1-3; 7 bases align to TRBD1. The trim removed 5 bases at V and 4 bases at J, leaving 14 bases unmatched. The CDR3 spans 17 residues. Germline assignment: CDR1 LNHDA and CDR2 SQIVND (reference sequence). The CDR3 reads CASSATRPTGRGNTIYF. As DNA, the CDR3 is TGTGCCAGTAGTGCCACTCGCCCGACAGGGAGAGGAAACACCATATATTTT.

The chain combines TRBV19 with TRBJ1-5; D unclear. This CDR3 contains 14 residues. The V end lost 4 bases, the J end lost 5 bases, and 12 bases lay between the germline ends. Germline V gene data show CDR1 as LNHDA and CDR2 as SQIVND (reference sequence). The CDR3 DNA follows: TGTGCCAGTAGTACCCTTGGGAGAGATCAGCCCCAGCATTTT. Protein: CASSTLGRDQPQHF.

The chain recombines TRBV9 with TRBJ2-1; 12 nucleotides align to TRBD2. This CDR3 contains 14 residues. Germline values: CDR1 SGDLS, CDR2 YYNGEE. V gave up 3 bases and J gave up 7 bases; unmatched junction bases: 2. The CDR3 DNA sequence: TGTGCCAGCAGCGCTAGCGGGGGGGGGAATGAGCAGTTCTTC. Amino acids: CASSASGGGNEQFF.

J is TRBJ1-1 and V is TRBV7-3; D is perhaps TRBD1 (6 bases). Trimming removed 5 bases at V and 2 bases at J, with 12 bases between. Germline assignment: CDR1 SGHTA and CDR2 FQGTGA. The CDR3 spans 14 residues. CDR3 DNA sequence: TGTGCCAGCAGCCGGACGGGGGGCAACACTGAAGCTTTCTTT. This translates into CASSRTGGNTEAFF.

Here the CDR3 DNA reads TGCAGTGTTCCCGCTGAGTATGGCTACACCTTC. Translating gives CSVPAEYGYTF. The chain joins TRBV20-1 to TRBJ1-2; D ambiguous. Per germline, CDR1 DFQATT and CDR2 SNEGSKA (reference sequence). CDR3 length: 11 residues. The V and J ends lost 7 bases and 5 bases respectively, with 11 bases between them.

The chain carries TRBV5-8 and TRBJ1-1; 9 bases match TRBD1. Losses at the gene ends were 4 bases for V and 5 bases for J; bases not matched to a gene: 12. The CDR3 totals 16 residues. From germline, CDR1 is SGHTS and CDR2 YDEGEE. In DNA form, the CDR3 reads TGTGCCAGCAGCGGTCATCCCGGACAGGGGTTGACTGAAGCTTTCTTT. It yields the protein CASSGHPGQGLTEAFF.

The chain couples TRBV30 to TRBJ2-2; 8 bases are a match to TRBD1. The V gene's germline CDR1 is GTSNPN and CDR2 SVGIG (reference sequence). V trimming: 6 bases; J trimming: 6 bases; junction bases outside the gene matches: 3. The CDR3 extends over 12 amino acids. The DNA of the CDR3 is TGTGCCTGCCGCAGGGGGCCCGGGGAGCTGTTTTTT. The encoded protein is CACRRGPGELFF.

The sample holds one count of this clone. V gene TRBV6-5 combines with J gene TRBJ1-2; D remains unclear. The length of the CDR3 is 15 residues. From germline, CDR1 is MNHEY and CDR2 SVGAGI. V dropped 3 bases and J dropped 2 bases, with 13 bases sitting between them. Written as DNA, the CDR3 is TGTGCCAGCAGTTATGGGCGGGGAGCAAACTATGGCTACACCTTC. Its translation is CASSYGRGANYGYTF.

The CDR3 loop reads CASSSRGAGHGELFF. The CDR3 DNA reads as TGTGCCAGCAGCTCTCGGGGAGCGGGGCACGGGGAGCTGTTTTTT. This chain connects TRBV5-4 to TRBJ2-2; TRBD2 matches 7 bases. Germline trimming cut 3 bases from V and 7 bases from J; bases unmatched to any gene: 9. The CDR3 runs 15 residues. CDR1 and CDR2 from the germline V gene are SGHNT and YYREEE (reference sequence). Full variable domain (remainder filled in from reference TRBV5-4 and TRBJ2-2): ETGVTQSPTHLIKTRGQQVTLRCSSQSGHNTVSWYQQALGQGPQFIFQYYREEENGRGNFPPRFSGLQFPNYSSELNVNALELDDSALYLCASSSRGAGHGELFFGEGSRLTVL.

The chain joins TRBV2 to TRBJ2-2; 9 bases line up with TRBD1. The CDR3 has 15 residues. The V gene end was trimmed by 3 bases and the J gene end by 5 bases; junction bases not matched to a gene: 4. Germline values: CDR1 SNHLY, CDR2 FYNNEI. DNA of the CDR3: TGTGCCAGCAGTGAGAGGACAGGGGTTACCGGGGAGCTGTTTTTT. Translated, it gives CASSERTGVTGELFF.

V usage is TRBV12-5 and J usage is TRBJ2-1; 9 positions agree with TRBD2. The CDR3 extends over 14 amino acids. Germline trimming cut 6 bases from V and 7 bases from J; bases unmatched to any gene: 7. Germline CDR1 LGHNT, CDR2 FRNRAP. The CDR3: CASGLSGSGNEQFF. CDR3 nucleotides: TGTGCTAGTGGCCTTAGCGGGAGTGGGAATGAGCAGTTCTTC. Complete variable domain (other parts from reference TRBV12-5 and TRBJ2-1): DARVTQTPRHKVTEMGQEVTMRCQPILGHNTVFWYRQTMMQGLELLAYFRNRAPLDDSGMPKDRFSAEMPDATLATLKIQPSEPRDSAVYFCASGLSGSGNEQFFGPGTRLTVL.

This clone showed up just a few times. The CDR3 is CASSLALIRPYNSPLHF. The CDR3 coding sequence is TGTGCCAGCAGCTTAGCGCTTATCAGGCCCTATAATTCACCCCTCCACTTT. The chain carries TRBV7-6 and TRBJ1-6; D unresolved. Per germline, CDR1 SGHVS and CDR2 FNYEAQ. This CDR3 contains 17 residues. Trimming removed 0 bases from V and 2 bases from J, with 11 bases in between.

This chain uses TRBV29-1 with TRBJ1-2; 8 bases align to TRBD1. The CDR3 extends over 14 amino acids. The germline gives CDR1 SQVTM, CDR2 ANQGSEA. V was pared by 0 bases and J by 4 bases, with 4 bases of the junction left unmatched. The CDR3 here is CSVEEQGDGYGYTF. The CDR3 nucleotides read TGCAGCGTTGAAGAACAGGGGGATGGCTATGGCTACACCTTC.

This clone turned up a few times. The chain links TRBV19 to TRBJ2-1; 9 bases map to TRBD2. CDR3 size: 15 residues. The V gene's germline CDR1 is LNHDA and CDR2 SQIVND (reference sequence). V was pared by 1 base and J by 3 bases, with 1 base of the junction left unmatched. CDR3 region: CASSIVLAGYNEQFF. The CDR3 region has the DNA TGTGCCAGTAGTATAGTACTAGCGGGCTACAATGAGCAGTTCTTC.

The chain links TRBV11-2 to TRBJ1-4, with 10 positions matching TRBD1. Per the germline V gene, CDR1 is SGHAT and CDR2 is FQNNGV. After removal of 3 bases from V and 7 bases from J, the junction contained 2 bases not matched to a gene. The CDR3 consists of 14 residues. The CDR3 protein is CASSFDRGREKLFF. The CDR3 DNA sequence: TGTGCCAGCAGCTTCGACAGGGGGCGTGAAAAACTGTTTTTT.

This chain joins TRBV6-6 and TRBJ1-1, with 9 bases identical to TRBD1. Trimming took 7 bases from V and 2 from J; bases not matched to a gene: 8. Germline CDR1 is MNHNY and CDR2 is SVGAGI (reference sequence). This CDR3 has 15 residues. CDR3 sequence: CASTKGTGRNTEAFF. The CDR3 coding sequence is TGTGCCAGCACGAAAGGGACAGGGCGAAACACTGAAGCTTTCTTT.